Each of the 18 T cell receptor beta chains below was sequenced from the same sample in a study of blood T cell repertoires in COVID-19. Using immunoSEQ multiplex PCR, the repertoire was profiled, and TCRdb retains in-frame clones only, with some absent. Found here are about 50,000 clones, 84% of them singletons; the top ten hold around 8%. Sequencing was performed on peripheral blood. The receptors were gathered from a human donor in a cohort sampled during active COVID-19.

The chain recombines TRBV5-4 with TRBJ2-3, with TRBD2 identical over 9 bases. Looked up from germline, CDR1 is SGHNT and CDR2 is YYREEE (reference sequence). The V gene end was trimmed by 4 bases and the J gene end by 3 bases; junction bases not matched to a gene: 3. The length of the CDR3 is 14 residues. The CDR3 sequence: CASSDAGGTDTQYF. CDR3 DNA: TGTGCCAGCAGCGACGCGGGAGGGACAGATACGCAGTATTTT. Using reference TRBV5-4 and TRBJ2-3 for the parts outside the CDR3, the full variable domain is ETGVTQSPTHLIKTRGQQVTLRCSSQSGHNTVSWYQQALGQGPQFIFQYYREEENGRGNFPPRFSGLQFPNYSSELNVNALELDDSALYLCASSDAGGTDTQYFGPGTRLTVL.

This chain uses TRBV4-1 with TRBJ2-2; maybe TRBD2 (5 bases). V shed 0 bases and J shed 6 bases, with 17 bases lying between them. The germline V gene has CDR1 MGHRA and CDR2 YSYEKL. This CDR3 is built from 17 residues. CDR3 protein: CASSQEPAALVPGELFF. The CDR3 nucleotides are TGCGCCAGCAGCCAAGAACCCGCCGCACTAGTCCCCGGGGAGCTGTTTTTT.

The chain combines TRBV5-6 with TRBJ2-1; D unclear. This CDR3 region has 13 residues. Germline V gene sequence: CDR1 SGHDT, CDR2 YYEEEE. Trimming removed 4 bases from V and 5 bases from J, with 10 bases in between. CDR3 nucleotide sequence: TGTGCCAGCAGCCCAGCGAGGCACAATGAGCAGTTCTTC. This encodes CASSPARHNEQFF.

The count of this clone is one. The rearrangement links TRBV7-2 to TRBJ2-5, with 7 positions matching TRBD1. CDR3 length: 13 residues. V trimming: 7 bases; J trimming: 2 bases; junction bases outside the gene matches: 4. Germline assignment: CDR1 SGHTA and CDR2 FQGNSA. CDR3 in amino acids: CASTPDRQETQYF. In DNA, the CDR3 is TGTGCCAGCACCCCGGACAGGCAAGAGACCCAGTACTTC.

The gene calls are TRBV19 and TRBJ2-3; D is possibly TRBD1 (7 bases). Between the trimmed V and J ends, which lost 1 base and 3 bases, there was a span of 11 bases. The CDR3 contains 15 residues. CDR1 and CDR2 (germline): LNHDA, SQIVND (reference sequence). The CDR3 DNA follows: TGTGCCAGTAGTATAGGGGCAGGGGGGACAGATACGCAGTATTTT. Translated: CASSIGAGGTDTQYF.

This chain uses TRBV11-3 with TRBJ2-4, with 12 bases that match TRBD2. This CDR3 has 16 residues. V lost 4 bases, J lost 2 bases, and 3 bases stayed unmatched. CDR1 and CDR2 (germline): SGHNT, YENEEA. The CDR3 spells CASSWTSGVTKNIQYF. The CDR3 DNA is TGTGCCAGCAGCTGGACTAGCGGGGTCACCAAAAACATTCAGTACTTC.

As regards this clone: The sample carries other DNA sequences with the same CDR3. The V and J genes are TRBV11-2 and TRBJ1-1; a possible D gene is TRBD1 (6 bases). This CDR3 spans 13 amino acids. V lost 0 bases and J 6 bases, leaving 8 bases between the germline ends. Germline V CDR1 and CDR2: SGHAT, FQNNGV. The CDR3 sequence: CASSLDRGAEAFF. In DNA form, the CDR3 reads TGTGCCAGCAGCTTAGACAGGGGAGCTGAAGCTTTCTTT. The whole variable domain, remainder taken from reference TRBV11-2 and TRBJ1-1, is EAGVAQSPRYKIIEKRQSVAFWCNPISGHATLYWYQQILGQGPKLLIQFQNNGVVDDSQLPKDRFSAERLKGVDSTLKIQPAKLEDSAVYLCASSLDRGAEAFFGQGTRLTVV.

The chain couples TRBV3-1 (or the pseudogene TRBV3-2) to TRBJ2-7; possibly TRBD2 for D (5 bases). V was cut by 5 bases and J by 2 bases, with 16 bases left in between. The CDR3 is made up of 15 amino acids. From germline, CDR1 is LGHDT and CDR2 YNNKEL (reference sequence). The CDR3 DNA is TGTGCCAGCAGCTCCCAACCAGAGAGGGCCTACGAGCAGTACTTC. Translating gives CASSSQPERAYEQYF.

The chain combines TRBV25-1 with TRBJ1-1; 7 positions agree with TRBD1. Germline-derived CDR1 and CDR2 are MGHDK and SYGVNS. The CDR3 loop spans 14 amino acids. Trimming removed 8 bases from V and 5 bases from J; junction bases left unmatched: 11. The CDR3 nucleotides read TGTGCCAGCCGGAGGGACAGCCAAGGAACTGAAGCTTTCTTT. Translating gives CASRRDSQGTEAFF.

This rearrangement joins TRBV30 to TRBJ2-1; D unclear. The germline V and J ends were trimmed by 2 bases and 4 bases, with 9 bases remaining between them. The CDR3 extends over 13 amino acids. Germline CDR1 GTSNPN, CDR2 SVGIG (reference sequence). The CDR3 loop is CAWSPTRYNEQFF. CDR3 in DNA: TGTGCCTGGAGTCCGACTCGATACAATGAGCAGTTCTTC. Filled out from reference TRBV30 and TRBJ2-1, the complete variable domain reads SQTIHQWPATLVQPVGSPLSLECTVEGTSNPNLYWYRQAAGRGLQLLFYSVGIGQISSEVPQNLSASRPQDRQFILSSKKLLLSDSGFYLCAWSPTRYNEQFFGPGTRLTVL.

A single count supports this clone. The chain is built from TRBV12-3 or TRBV12-4 and TRBJ2-7; 9 bases line up with TRBD2. The CDR3 runs 13 residues. With V trimmed by 3 bases and J by 6 bases, 3 bases remained unmatched. This CDR3 is CASSLTSGGEQYF. The CDR3 bases are TGTGCCAGCAGTTTGACTAGCGGCGGCGAGCAGTACTTC.

The chain has TRBV5-6 and TRBJ2-3, with 9 nucleotides matching TRBD2. Trimming removed 2 bases from V and 5 bases from J; junction bases left unmatched: 0. CDR1 SGHDT and CDR2 YYEEEE come from the germline V gene. The CDR3 is 13 residues long. The CDR3 DNA is TGTGCCAGCAGCTTACTAGCGGGAGATACGCAGTATTTT. Encoded protein: CASSLLAGDTQYF. Filled out from reference TRBV5-6 and TRBJ2-3, the complete variable domain reads DAGVTQSPTHLIKTRGQQVTLRCSPKSGHDTVSWYQQALGQGPQFIFQYYEEEERQRGNFPDRFSGHQFPNYSSELNVNALLLGDSALYLCASSLLAGDTQYFGPGTRLTVL.

The gene calls are TRBV5-6 and TRBJ2-2; 9 bases are a match to TRBD1. The V segment lost 4 bases and the J segment 2 bases; nucleotides outside the gene matches: 6. This CDR3 region has 16 residues. In germline, CDR1 is SGHDT, CDR2 YYEEEE. The DNA of the CDR3 is TGTGCCAGCAGCATAACAGGGGGCACCAACACCGGGGAGCTGTTTTTT. As protein: CASSITGGTNTGELFF. The whole variable domain, filled in from reference TRBV5-6 and TRBJ2-2, reads DAGVTQSPTHLIKTRGQQVTLRCSPKSGHDTVSWYQQALGQGPQFIFQYYEEEERQRGNFPDRFSGHQFPNYSSELNVNALLLGDSALYLCASSITGGTNTGELFFGEGSRLTVL.

V usage is TRBV27 and J usage is TRBJ2-7, with 7 bases that match TRBD1. With 2 bases clipped from V and 4 bases from J, the junction kept 14 bases outside the gene matches. CDR3 length: 17 amino acids. Germline V gene data show CDR1 as MNHEY and CDR2 as SMNVEV (reference sequence). DNA for the CDR3: TGTGCCAGCAGTTTACCTCCGGGACAGTCGGGATCGTACGAGCAGTACTTC. This codes for CASSLPPGQSGSYEQYF.

This chain links TRBV4-1 with TRBJ1-1; no reliable D call. Germline V gives CDR1 MGHRA, CDR2 YSYEKL. This CDR3 comprises 14 residues. V lost 0 bases to trimming and J lost 2 bases, with 7 bases between them. The DNA for the CDR3 is TGCGCCAGCAGCCAAGATCGGTCCAACACTGAAGCTTTCTTT. It translates to CASSQDRSNTEAFF.

The chain combines TRBV19 with TRBJ1-1; TRBD1 agrees at 8 bases. Unmatched junction bases numbered 8, after V lost 8 bases and J lost 0 bases. CDR3 length: 15 amino acids. CDR1 LNHDA and CDR2 SQIVND come from the germline V gene (reference sequence). As DNA, the CDR3 is TGTGCCAGTGAAAATCGGGACAGGATGAACACTGAAGCTTTCTTT. It specifies CASENRDRMNTEAFF.

This rearrangement joins TRBV27 to TRBJ2-1; D remains ambiguous. There are 16 residues in the CDR3. Germline assignment: CDR1 MNHEY and CDR2 SMNVEV (reference sequence). Between the trimmed V and J ends, which lost 0 bases and 0 bases, there was a span of 9 bases. The CDR3 here is CASSLSTQSSYNEQFF. The CDR3 DNA follows: TGTGCCAGCAGTTTATCTACTCAAAGCTCCTACAATGAGCAGTTCTTC.

The V call is TRBV18, the J call TRBJ1-5; no clear D gene. Germline-derived CDR1 and CDR2 are KGHSH and LQKENI. V was shortened by 3 bases and J by 5 bases, with 14 bases between the two germline ends. This CDR3 is built from 15 residues. The CDR3 loop reads CASSPLDNSHQPQHF. The CDR3 DNA reads as TGTGCCAGCTCACCGCTCGACAATTCCCATCAGCCCCAGCATTTT.